These 31 T cell receptor beta chains share one sample of origin, sequenced in a study of T-cell reconstitution after alpha-beta-depleted transplantation in children. Unique molecular identifiers were incorporated into the prepared TCRbeta library. TCRdb itself ran the PCR reads through MiXCR, one entry per CDR3 protein. Of approximately 420,000 distinct CDR3 sequences detected, about a tenth appear once; the ten largest clones hold over 4.5%. Sequences were derived from PBMCs from the stem cell graft donor, sampled from the stem cell graft. The receptors derive from a human donor who donated a stem cell graft to a child with acute myeloid leukemia.

This chain connects TRBV7-3 to TRBJ2-1, with TRBD2 matching over 10 bases. The CDR3 length is 16 residues. Germline V CDR1 and CDR2: SGHTA, FQGTGA. Unmatched junction bases numbered 6, after V lost 5 bases and J lost 2 bases. The CDR3, as DNA: TGTGCCAGCAGCCCCGGACTAGCGGCAACCTACAATGAGCAGTTCTTC. Translation gives CASSPGLAATYNEQFF. Variable domain in full (rest from reference TRBV7-3 and TRBJ2-1): GAGVSQTPSNKVTEKGKYVELRCDPISGHTALYWYRQSLGQGPEFLIYFQGTGAADDSGLPNDRFFAVRPEGSVSTLKIQRTERGDSAVYLCASSPGLAATYNEQFFGPGTRLTVL.

The V gene is TRBV18, the J gene TRBJ1-1; D is unresolved. Trimming pared 6 bases from V and 1 base from J, leaving 9 bases between. The CDR3 covers 13 residues. Per the germline V gene, CDR1 is KGHSH and CDR2 is LQKENI. CDR3 sequence: CASSSIGNTEAFF. Written as DNA, the CDR3 is TGTGCCAGCTCGTCCATCGGGAACACTGAAGCTTTCTTT.

The chain carries TRBV6-5 and TRBJ2-1, with 8 positions matching TRBD2. J was trimmed by 4 bases and V by 1 base; bases with no gene match: 12. This CDR3 spans 18 amino acids. CDR1 MNHEY and CDR2 SVGAGI come from the germline V gene. The CDR3 loop is CASSYWASGRALYNEQFF. The CDR3, as DNA: TGTGCCAGCAGTTACTGGGCCAGCGGGAGAGCCCTTTACAATGAGCAGTTCTTC.

The chain is built from TRBV11-2 and TRBJ2-1; 9 bases fit TRBD2. The CDR3 consists of 17 residues. The J segment lost 8 bases and the V segment lost 5 bases, leaving 16 bases of the junction unmatched. Germline CDR1 and CDR2: SGHAT and FQNNGV. This chain's CDR3 is CASSLRTAGGLRDEQFF. DNA of the CDR3: TGTGCCAGCAGCCTACGTACAGCGGGGGGCCTACGGGATGAGCAGTTCTTC.

This clonotype was seen repeatedly, ten times or more. The gene calls are TRBV25-1 and TRBJ1-5; tentatively, D is TRBD1 (6 bases). The CDR3 length is 13 residues. Germline-derived CDR1 and CDR2 are MGHDK and SYGVNS. The V end was cut by 2 bases, the J end by 8 bases, with 10 bases between. The CDR3 reads CASSEKGVKPQHF. In DNA form, the CDR3 reads TGTGCCAGCAGTGAAAAGGGGGTGAAGCCCCAGCATTTT. Variable domain in full (rest from reference TRBV25-1 and TRBJ1-5): EADIYQTPRYLVIGTGKKITLECSQTMGHDKMYWYQQDPGMELHLIHYSYGVNSTEKGDLSSESTVSRIRTEHFPLTLESARPSHTSQYLCASSEKGVKPQHFGDGTRLSIL.

This clonotype came up a few times. The chain uses TRBV7-2 and TRBJ2-7, with TRBD1 matching over 10 bases. From germline, CDR1 is SGHTA and CDR2 FQGNSA. The CDR3 sequence is 15 residues long. After removal of 1 base from V and 6 bases from J, the junction contained 6 bases not matched to a gene. CDR3 protein: CASSLGDRGKREQYF. CDR3 DNA: TGTGCCAGCAGCTTAGGGGACAGGGGAAAACGCGAGCAGTACTTC.

The chain joins TRBV27 to TRBJ2-2; perhaps TRBD1 as D (6 bases). The germline CDR1 and CDR2 sequences are MNHEY and SMNVEV (reference sequence). The CDR3 consists of 15 residues. V was trimmed by 5 bases and J by 3 bases, leaving 13 bases between them. Here the CDR3 reads CASSPGAGDTGELFF. CDR3 nucleotide sequence: TGTGCCAGCAGTCCAGGGGCAGGGGACACCGGGGAGCTGTTTTTT.

This clonotype was detected only a few times. The rearrangement uses TRBV7-2 and TRBJ2-4; the D call may be TRBD1 or TRBD2 (5 bases each). Trimming took off 0 bases at V and 9 bases at J, with 12 bases between the two ends. The CDR3 is 14 amino acids. Germline assignment: CDR1 SGHTA and CDR2 FQGNSA. CDR3 sequence (DNA): TGTGCCAGCAGCTTAGCACTAGGGACCGGCATTCAGTACTTC. Residues: CASSLALGTGIQYF.

There are a few counts of this clonotype. The chain joins TRBV24-1 to TRBJ2-2; tentative D call: TRBD1 (5 bases). The CDR3 extends over 14 amino acids. In germline, CDR1 is KGHDR, CDR2 SFDVKD. The V end was cut by 7 bases, the J end by 4 bases, with 12 bases between. CDR3: CATRDGQGTGELFF. The CDR3 bases are TGTGCCACCAGGGACGGGCAGGGCACCGGGGAGCTGTTTTTT.

The V gene is TRBV29-1, the J gene TRBJ1-1, with a tentative D call TRBD1 (5 bases). This CDR3 is 13 amino acids long. CDR1 and CDR2 from the germline V gene are SQVTM and ANQGSEA. The V and J ends lost 4 bases and 0 bases respectively, with 9 bases between them. The CDR3 DNA reads TGCAGCGTTGCCGGGACGGTGAACACTGAAGCTTTCTTT. It specifies CSVAGTVNTEAFF.

This clonotype was observed a few times. The J gene is TRBJ2-3, the V gene TRBV20-1; TRBD1 agrees at 8 bases. Germline V lookup: CDR1 DFQATT, CDR2 SNEGSKA (reference sequence). The J segment lost 3 bases and the V segment lost 3 bases, leaving 2 bases of the junction unmatched. The CDR3 extends over 13 amino acids. Here the CDR3 reads CSARRQGTDTQYF. CDR3 sequence (DNA): TGCAGTGCTAGGCGACAGGGGACAGATACGCAGTATTTT.

V is TRBV9 and J is TRBJ2-7; 13 positions match TRBD2. V was pared by 3 bases and J by 1 base, with 1 base of the junction left unmatched. The CDR3 is 15 amino acids. From germline, CDR1 is SGDLS and CDR2 YYNGEE. In DNA form, the CDR3 reads TGTGCCAGCAGCGGGGGACTAGCGGGATCCTACGAGCAGTACTTC. This codes for CASSGGLAGSYEQYF. The variable domain in full, completed from reference TRBV9 and TRBJ2-7, reads DSGVTQTPKHLITATGQRVTLRCSPRSGDLSVYWYQQSLDQGLQFLIQYYNGEERAKGNILERFSAQQFPDLHSELNLSSLELGDSALYFCASSGGLAGSYEQYFGPGTRLTVT.

The chain joins TRBV6-5 to TRBJ2-5, with D perhaps given as TRBD1 or TRBD2 (5 bases each). The CDR3 is 16 amino acids. Germline V gene lookup returns CDR1 MNHEY and CDR2 SVGAGI. V dropped 4 bases and J dropped 3 bases, with 18 bases sitting between them. The CDR3 region has the DNA TGTGCCAGCAGTTTATATGAAACTTGGGGGAAAGAGACCCAGTACTTC. This sequence encodes CASSLYETWGKETQYF.

The chain links TRBV29-1 to TRBJ2-6; no firm D call. V was trimmed by 4 bases and J by 2 bases, leaving 6 bases between them. From germline, CDR1 is SQVTM and CDR2 ANQGSEA. CDR3 size: 13 residues. The CDR3 nucleotides are TGCAGCGTTGGTCTACCTGGGGCCAACGTCCTGACTTTC. Its translation: CSVGLPGANVLTF. The whole variable domain, remainder taken from reference TRBV29-1 and TRBJ2-6, is SAVISQKPSRDICQRGTSLTIQCQVDSQVTMMFWYRQQPGQSLTLIATANQGSEATYESGFVIDKFPISRPNLTFSTLTVSNMSPEDSSIYLCSVGLPGANVLTFGAGSRLTVL.

This CDR3 is CATSRADPDRGAYNEQFF. DNA of the CDR3: TGTGCCACCAGCAGAGCCGACCCCGACAGAGGCGCCTACAATGAGCAGTTCTTC. V is TRBV15 and J is TRBJ2-1; tentative D call: TRBD1 (5 bases). Germline-derived CDR1 and CDR2 are LNHNV and YYDKDF (reference sequence). This CDR3 region has 18 residues. The V end was cut by 1 base, the J end by 2 bases, with 18 bases between. The full variable domain, in which reference TRBV15 and TRBJ2-1 provide the parts outside the CDR3, is DAMVIQNPRYQVTQFGKPVTLSCSQTLNHNVMYWYQQKSSQAPKLLFHYYDKDFNNEADTPDNFQSRRPNTSFCFLDIRSPGLGDTAMYLCATSRADPDRGAYNEQFFGPGTRLTVL.

This clonotype appeared a few times. At one boundary the junction diverges from the germline segment, which might be a read error. The gene calls are TRBV7-7 and TRBJ2-1; D remains ambiguous. This CDR3 comprises 14 residues. The germline gives CDR1 SSHAT, CDR2 FNYEAQ (reference sequence). CDR3 amino acids: CASSLEWGLNEQFF. In nucleotides, the CDR3 is TGTGCTAGCAGCTTAGAGTGGGGTCTCAATGAGCAGTTCTTC.

A few counts support this clonotype. The chain recombines TRBV20-1 with TRBJ2-1, with 8 bases aligning to TRBD2. CDR3 length: 14 amino acids. The V gene end was trimmed by 3 bases and the J gene end by 6 bases; junction bases not matched to a gene: 7. Germline V lookup: CDR1 DFQATT, CDR2 SNEGSKA (reference sequence). The CDR3 DNA follows: TGCAGTGCTAGGGGCAGCGGGGGAGTCAATGAGCAGTTCTTC. The encoded protein is CSARGSGGVNEQFF.

The chain uses TRBV20-1 and TRBJ1-6, with TRBD1 matching 8 bases. Germline-derived CDR1 and CDR2 are DFQATT and SNEGSKA (reference sequence). This CDR3 has 13 amino acids. Trimming took 6 bases from V and 9 from J; bases not matched to a gene: 7. The CDR3 coding sequence is TGCAGTGCCCCACAGGGGGAAAGTTCACCCCTCCACTTT. Its translation: CSAPQGESSPLHF.

The genes are TRBV5-1 and TRBJ2-1; 8 nucleotides line up with TRBD1. This CDR3 has 17 residues. Looked up from germline, CDR1 is SGHRS and CDR2 is YFSETQ. Unmatched junction bases numbered 14, after V lost 3 bases and J lost 6 bases. The CDR3 region has the DNA TGCGCCAGCAGCTGGGCGGGTGTGGGCAGGGGGCCCAATGAGCAGTTCTTC. Protein product: CASSWAGVGRGPNEQFF.

The chain joins TRBV12-3 or TRBV12-4 to TRBJ2-2; 9 bases agree with TRBD2. The CDR3 is made up of 15 amino acids. V lost 5 bases and J lost 7; bases outside the gene matches: 8. The chain's CDR3 is CASSPLAGVVGELFF. CDR3 nucleotide sequence: TGTGCCAGCAGTCCCTTAGCGGGGGTGGTCGGGGAGCTGTTTTTT.

V is TRBV5-1 and J is TRBJ2-1; TRBD2 matches at 10 bases. The CDR3 spans 16 residues. Germline assignment: CDR1 SGHRS and CDR2 YFSETQ. V trimming: 4 bases; J trimming: 5 bases; junction bases outside the gene matches: 9. CDR3 region: CASSAPLAGAHNEQFF. The CDR3 bases are TGCGCCAGCAGCGCCCCCCTAGCGGGAGCCCACAATGAGCAGTTCTTC.

The J gene is TRBJ1-5, the V gene TRBV9, with D unclear. CDR1 is SGDLS and CDR2 is YYNGEE in the germline V gene. CDR3 length equals 14 residues. Trimming took 2 bases from V and 6 from J, leaving 12 bases between them. In nucleotides, the CDR3 is TGTGCCAGCAGCGTCGCCCGGGAGGGTCAGCCCCAGCATTTT. The encoded protein is CASSVAREGQPQHF.

This clonotype was found many times. The genes are TRBV9 and TRBJ2-3, with 7 bases that match TRBD2. Germline CDR1 reads SGDLS; CDR2 reads YYNGEE. The CDR3 consists of 15 residues. V shed 0 bases and J 1 base; nucleotides not matched to a gene: 2. The CDR3: CASSVVAGGTDTQYF. The CDR3 nucleotides read TGTGCCAGCAGCGTAGTGGCGGGGGGCACAGATACGCAGTATTTT.

The chain uses TRBV2 and TRBJ1-5; 8 nucleotides align to TRBD1. Per the germline V gene, CDR1 is SNHLY and CDR2 is FYNNEI. With 6 bases clipped from V and 3 bases from J, the junction kept 4 bases outside the gene matches. The CDR3 contains 14 residues. CDR3: CASSRTGNNQPQHF. The DNA of the CDR3 is TGTGCCAGCAGCCGGACAGGGAACAATCAGCCCCAGCATTTT.

This clonotype has more than one count but fewer than ten. The rearrangement joins TRBV6-6 to TRBJ1-3, with a possible D match to TRBD1 (6 bases). Germline CDR1 is MNHNY and CDR2 is SVGAGI (reference sequence). This CDR3 contains 12 residues. Trimming cost V 6 bases and J 3 bases, with 6 bases left between them. For the CDR3, the DNA is TGTGCCAGCAGGGACAGTGGAAACACCATATATTTT. Translated: CASRDSGNTIYF.

This chain links TRBV10-2 with TRBJ1-5; D uncertain. CDR1 is WSHSY, CDR2 SAAADI, per germline. The CDR3 loop spans 14 amino acids. V lost 2 bases and J 2 bases, leaving 7 bases between the germline ends. The CDR3 region is CASSETTGNQPQHF. In nucleotides, the CDR3 is TGCGCCAGCAGTGAGACAACAGGCAATCAGCCCCAGCATTTT.

In its sample, this clonotype was seen a few times. The V gene is TRBV29-1, the J gene TRBJ2-6; D gene ambiguous. Germline V gene sequence: CDR1 SQVTM, CDR2 ANQGSEA. This CDR3 spans 16 amino acids. Trimming stripped 0 bases from V and 4 bases from J, with 13 bases between. CDR3 in DNA: TGCAGCGTTGAAGATTTGCCTGAATCGGGGGCCAACGTCCTGACTTTC. This sequence encodes CSVEDLPESGANVLTF.

The gene calls are TRBV27 and TRBJ2-2; D not certain. V lost 8 bases and J 6 bases, leaving 10 bases between the germline ends. This CDR3 comprises 12 residues. Germline CDR1 and CDR2: MNHEY and SMNVEV (reference sequence). CDR3 in amino acids: CASHRPAGELFF. The CDR3 nucleotides read TGTGCCAGCCACCGCCCGGCCGGGGAGCTGTTTTTT.

This clonotype showed up just a few times. This chain links TRBV6-2 or TRBV6-3 with TRBJ1-2; D is undetermined. The CDR3 spans 14 residues. The germline V gene has CDR1 MNHEY and CDR2 SVGEGT. V was clipped by 5 bases and J by 5 bases, with 15 bases between them. The CDR3 is CASSHSGRDYGYTF. In DNA form, the CDR3 reads TGTGCCAGCAGTCATTCCGGGAGAGATTATGGCTACACCTTC.

The chain carries TRBV6-5 and TRBJ1-1; D may be TRBD1 (5 bases). The CDR3 has 16 residues. In germline, CDR1 is MNHEY, CDR2 SVGAGI. V lost 0 bases and J 1 base, leaving 12 bases between the germline ends. DNA for the CDR3: TGTGCCAGCAGTTACTCTTTCGGGGGTGGGAACACTGAAGCTTTCTTT. Amino acids: CASSYSFGGGNTEAFF.

The chain employs TRBV6-5 and TRBJ1-1; D remains unclear. CDR3 length equals 12 residues. The germline CDR1 and CDR2 sequences are MNHEY and SVGAGI. Trimming took 6 bases from V and 4 from J, leaving 9 bases between them. DNA for the CDR3: TGTGCCAGCAGAAAGGTCGGCACTGAAGCTTTCTTT. It is translated as CASRKVGTEAFF.